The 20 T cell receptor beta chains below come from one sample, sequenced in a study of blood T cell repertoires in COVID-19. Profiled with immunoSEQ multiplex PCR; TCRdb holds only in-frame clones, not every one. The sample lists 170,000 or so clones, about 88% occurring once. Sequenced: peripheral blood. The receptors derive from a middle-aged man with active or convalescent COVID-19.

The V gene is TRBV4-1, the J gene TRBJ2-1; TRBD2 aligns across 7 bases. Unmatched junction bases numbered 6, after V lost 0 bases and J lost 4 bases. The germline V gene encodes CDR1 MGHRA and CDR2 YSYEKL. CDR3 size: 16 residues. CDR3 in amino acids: CASSQDSWGGYNEQFF. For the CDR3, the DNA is TGCGCCAGCAGCCAAGATAGTTGGGGAGGGTACAATGAGCAGTTCTTC.

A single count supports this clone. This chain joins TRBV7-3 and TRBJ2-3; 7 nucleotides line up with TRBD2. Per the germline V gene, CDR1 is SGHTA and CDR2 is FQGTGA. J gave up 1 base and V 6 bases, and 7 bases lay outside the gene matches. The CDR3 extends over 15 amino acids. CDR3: CASRDPTSGTDTQYF. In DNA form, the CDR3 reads TGTGCCAGCAGAGACCCAACTAGCGGCACAGATACGCAGTATTTT.

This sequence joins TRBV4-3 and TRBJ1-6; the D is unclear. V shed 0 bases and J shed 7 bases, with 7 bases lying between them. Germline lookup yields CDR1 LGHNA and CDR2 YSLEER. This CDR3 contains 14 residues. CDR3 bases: TGCGCCAGCAGCCAAGATCCGACAAATTCACCCCTCCACTTT. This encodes CASSQDPTNSPLHF.

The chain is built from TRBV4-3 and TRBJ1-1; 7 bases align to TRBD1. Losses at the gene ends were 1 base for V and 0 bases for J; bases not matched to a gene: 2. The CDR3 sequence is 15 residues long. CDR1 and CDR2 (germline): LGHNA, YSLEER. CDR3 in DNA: TGCGCCAGCAGCCAAGGGACAGGACTGAACACTGAAGCTTTCTTT. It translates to CASSQGTGLNTEAFF.

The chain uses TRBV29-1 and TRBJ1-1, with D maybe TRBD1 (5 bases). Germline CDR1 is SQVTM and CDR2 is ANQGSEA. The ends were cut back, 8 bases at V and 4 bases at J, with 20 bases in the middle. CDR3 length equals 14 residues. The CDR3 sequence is CSLGGDSWGTEAFF. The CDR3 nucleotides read TGCAGCCTCGGGGGGGACTCCTGGGGCACTGAAGCTTTCTTT.

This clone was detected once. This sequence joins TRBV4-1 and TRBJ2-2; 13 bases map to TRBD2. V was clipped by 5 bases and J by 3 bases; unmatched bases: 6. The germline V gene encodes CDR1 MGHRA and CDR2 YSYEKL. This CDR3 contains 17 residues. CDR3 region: CASSYTSGGADTGELFF. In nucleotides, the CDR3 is TGCGCCAGCAGCTATACTAGCGGGGGGGCGGACACCGGGGAGCTGTTTTTT.

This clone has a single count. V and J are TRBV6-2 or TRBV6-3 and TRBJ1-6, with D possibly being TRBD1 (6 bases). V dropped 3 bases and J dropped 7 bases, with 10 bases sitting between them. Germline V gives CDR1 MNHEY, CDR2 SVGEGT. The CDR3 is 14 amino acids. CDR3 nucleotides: TGTGCCAGCAGTTATGGTCAGGGGAATTCACCCCTCCACTTT. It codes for CASSYGQGNSPLHF.

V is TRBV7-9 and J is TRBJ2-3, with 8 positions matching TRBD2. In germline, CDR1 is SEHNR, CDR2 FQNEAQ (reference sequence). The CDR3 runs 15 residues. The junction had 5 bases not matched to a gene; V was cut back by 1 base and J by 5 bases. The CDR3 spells CASSLVRGAGDTQYF. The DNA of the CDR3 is TGTGCCAGCAGCTTAGTGCGGGGGGCAGGAGATACGCAGTATTTT.

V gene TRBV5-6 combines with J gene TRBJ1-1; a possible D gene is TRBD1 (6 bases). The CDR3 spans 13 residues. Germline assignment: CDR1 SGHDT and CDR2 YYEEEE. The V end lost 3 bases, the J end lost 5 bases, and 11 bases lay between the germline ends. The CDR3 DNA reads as TGTGCCAGCAGCTGGGTCAGGGGTACTGAAGCTTTCTTT. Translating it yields CASSWVRGTEAFF.

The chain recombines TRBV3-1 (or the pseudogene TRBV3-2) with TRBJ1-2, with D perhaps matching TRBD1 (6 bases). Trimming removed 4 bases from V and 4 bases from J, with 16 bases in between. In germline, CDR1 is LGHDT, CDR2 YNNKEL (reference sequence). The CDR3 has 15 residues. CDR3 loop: CASSRHRVAGYGYTF. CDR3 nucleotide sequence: TGTGCCAGCAGCCGACACAGGGTTGCGGGCTATGGCTACACCTTC.

CDR3 nucleotide sequence: TGTGCCAGCAGCTTGACAGGGCCGGAGGGCTACACCTTC. It yields the protein CASSLTGPEGYTF. The V and J genes are TRBV7-8 and TRBJ1-2; 7 nucleotides align to TRBD1. V was clipped by 3 bases and J by 8 bases; unmatched bases: 6. CDR1 is SGHVS and CDR2 is FQNEAQ in the germline V gene. This CDR3 region has 13 residues.

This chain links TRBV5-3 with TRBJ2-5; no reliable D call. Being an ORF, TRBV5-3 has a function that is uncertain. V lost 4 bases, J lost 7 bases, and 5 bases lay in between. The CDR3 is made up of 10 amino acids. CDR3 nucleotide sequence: TGTGCCAGAAGCCTCGGGACCCAGTACTTC. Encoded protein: CARSLGTQYF.

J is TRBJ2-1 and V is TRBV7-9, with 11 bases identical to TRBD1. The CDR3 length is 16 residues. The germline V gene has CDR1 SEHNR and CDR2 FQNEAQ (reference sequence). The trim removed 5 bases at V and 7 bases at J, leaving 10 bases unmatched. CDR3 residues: CASSETGTGGLNEQFF. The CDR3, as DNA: TGTGCCAGCAGCGAAACCGGGACAGGGGGTCTTAATGAGCAGTTCTTC.

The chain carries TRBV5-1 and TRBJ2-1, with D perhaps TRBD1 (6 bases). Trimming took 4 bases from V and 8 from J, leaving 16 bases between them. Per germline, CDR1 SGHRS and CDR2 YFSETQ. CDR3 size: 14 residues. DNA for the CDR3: TGCGCCAGCAGCCCGTCGGACAGAGCTGATGAGCAGTTCTTC. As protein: CASSPSDRADEQFF.

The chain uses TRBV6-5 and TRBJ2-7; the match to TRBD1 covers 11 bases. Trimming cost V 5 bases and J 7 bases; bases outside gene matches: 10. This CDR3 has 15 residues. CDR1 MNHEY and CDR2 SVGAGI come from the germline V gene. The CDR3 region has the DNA TGTGCCAGCAGTCCAGGACAGGGGGCGACGGGGGAGCAGTACTTC. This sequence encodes CASSPGQGATGEQYF.

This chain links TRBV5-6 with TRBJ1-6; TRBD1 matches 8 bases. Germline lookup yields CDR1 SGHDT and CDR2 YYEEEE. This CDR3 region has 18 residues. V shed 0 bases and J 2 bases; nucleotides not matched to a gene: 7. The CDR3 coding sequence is TGTGCCAGCAGCTTGGGGCAGGGGGCTTCCCCCTATAATTCACCCCTCCACTTT. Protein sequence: CASSLGQGASPYNSPLHF.

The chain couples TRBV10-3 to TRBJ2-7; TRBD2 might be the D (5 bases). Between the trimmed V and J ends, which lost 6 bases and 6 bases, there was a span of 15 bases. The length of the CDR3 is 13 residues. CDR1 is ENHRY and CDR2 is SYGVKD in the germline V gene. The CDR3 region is CAISPGGISEQYF. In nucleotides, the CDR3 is TGTGCCATCAGCCCCGGAGGAATAAGCGAGCAGTACTTC.

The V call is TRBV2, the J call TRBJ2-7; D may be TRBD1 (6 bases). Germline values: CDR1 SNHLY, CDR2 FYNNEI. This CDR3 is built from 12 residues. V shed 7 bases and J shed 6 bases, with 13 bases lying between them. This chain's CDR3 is CASKQGTVEQYF. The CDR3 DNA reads TGTGCCAGCAAGCAGGGGACGGTCGAGCAGTACTTC.

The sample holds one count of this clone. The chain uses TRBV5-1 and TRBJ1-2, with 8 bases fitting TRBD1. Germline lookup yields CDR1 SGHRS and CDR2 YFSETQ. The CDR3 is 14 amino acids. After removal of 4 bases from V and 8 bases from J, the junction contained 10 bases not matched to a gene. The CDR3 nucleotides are TGCGCCAGCAGCCTAATGGACAGGGCAGGGGGCTACACCTTC. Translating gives CASSLMDRAGGYTF.

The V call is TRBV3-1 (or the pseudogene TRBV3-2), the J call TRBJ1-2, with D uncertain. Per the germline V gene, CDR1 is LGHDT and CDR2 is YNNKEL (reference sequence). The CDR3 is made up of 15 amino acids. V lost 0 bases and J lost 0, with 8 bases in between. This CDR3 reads CASSQDGSANYGYTF. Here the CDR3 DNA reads TGTGCCAGCAGCCAAGATGGTTCGGCTAACTATGGCTACACCTTC.